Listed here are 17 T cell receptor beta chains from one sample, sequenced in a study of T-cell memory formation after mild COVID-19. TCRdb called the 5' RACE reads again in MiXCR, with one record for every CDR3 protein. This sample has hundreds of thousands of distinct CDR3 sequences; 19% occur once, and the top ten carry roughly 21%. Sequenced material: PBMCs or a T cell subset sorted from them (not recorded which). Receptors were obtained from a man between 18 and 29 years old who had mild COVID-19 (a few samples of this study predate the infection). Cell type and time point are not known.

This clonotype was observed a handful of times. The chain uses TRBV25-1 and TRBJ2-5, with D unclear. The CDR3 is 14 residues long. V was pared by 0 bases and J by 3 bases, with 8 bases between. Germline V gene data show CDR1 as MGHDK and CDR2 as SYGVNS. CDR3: CASSEYAAKETQYF. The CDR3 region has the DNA TGTGCCAGCAGTGAATACGCGGCGAAAGAGACCCAGTACTTC. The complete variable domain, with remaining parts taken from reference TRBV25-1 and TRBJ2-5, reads EADIYQTPRYLVIGTGKKITLECSQTMGHDKMYWYQQDPGMELHLIHYSYGVNSTEKGDLSSESTVSRIRTEHFPLTLESARPSHTSQYLCASSEYAAKETQYFGPGTRLLVL.

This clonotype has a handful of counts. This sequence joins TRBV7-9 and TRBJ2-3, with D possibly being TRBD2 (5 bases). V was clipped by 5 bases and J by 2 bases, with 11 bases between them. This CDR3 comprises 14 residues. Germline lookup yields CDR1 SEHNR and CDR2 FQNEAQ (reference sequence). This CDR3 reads CASSPPEATDTQYF. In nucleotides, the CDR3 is TGTGCCAGCAGCCCGCCGGAGGCCACAGATACGCAGTATTTT.

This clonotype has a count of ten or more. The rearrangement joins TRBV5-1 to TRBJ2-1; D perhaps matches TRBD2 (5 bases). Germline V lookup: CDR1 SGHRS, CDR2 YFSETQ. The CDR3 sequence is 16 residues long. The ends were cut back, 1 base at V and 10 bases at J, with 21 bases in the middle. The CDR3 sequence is CASSLSVGLWSGEQFF. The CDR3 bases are TGCGCCAGCAGCTTGTCGGTGGGCCTCTGGAGCGGAGAGCAGTTCTTC.

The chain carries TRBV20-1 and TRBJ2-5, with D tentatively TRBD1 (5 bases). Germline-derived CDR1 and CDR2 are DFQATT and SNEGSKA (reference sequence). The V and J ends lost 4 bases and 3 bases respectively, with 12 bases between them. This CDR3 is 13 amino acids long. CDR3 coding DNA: TGCAGTGCTAACAGGCCCCAGAAAGAGACCCAGTACTTC. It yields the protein CSANRPQKETQYF.

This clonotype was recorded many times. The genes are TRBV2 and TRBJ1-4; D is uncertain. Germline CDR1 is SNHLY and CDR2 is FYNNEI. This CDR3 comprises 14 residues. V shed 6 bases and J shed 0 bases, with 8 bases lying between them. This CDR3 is CASSPYATNEKLFF. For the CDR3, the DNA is TGTGCCAGCAGCCCTTATGCAACTAATGAAAAACTGTTTTTT.

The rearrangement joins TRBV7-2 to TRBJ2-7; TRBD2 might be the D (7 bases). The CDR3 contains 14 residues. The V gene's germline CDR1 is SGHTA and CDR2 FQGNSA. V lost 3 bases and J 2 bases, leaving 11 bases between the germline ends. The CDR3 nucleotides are TGTGCCAGCAGCTTGGGAGGGGGGGCCTACGAGCAGTACGTC. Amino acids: CASSLGGGAYEQYV.

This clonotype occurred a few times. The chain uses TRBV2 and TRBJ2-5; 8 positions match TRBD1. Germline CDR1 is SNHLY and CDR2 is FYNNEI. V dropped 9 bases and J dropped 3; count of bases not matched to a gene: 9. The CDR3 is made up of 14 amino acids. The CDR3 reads CARRLGQGKETQYF. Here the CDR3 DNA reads TGTGCCAGACGATTAGGACAGGGAAAAGAGACCCAGTACTTC. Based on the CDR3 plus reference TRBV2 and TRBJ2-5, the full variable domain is EPEVTQTPSHQVTQMGQEVILRCVPISNHLYFYWYRQILGQKVEFLVSFYNNEISEKSEIFDDQFSVERPDGSNFTLKIRSTKLEDSAMYFCARRLGQGKETQYFGPGTRLLVL.

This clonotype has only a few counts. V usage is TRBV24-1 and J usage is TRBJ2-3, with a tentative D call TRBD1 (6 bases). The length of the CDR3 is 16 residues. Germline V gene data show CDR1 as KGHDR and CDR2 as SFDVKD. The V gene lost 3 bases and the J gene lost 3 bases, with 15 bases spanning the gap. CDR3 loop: CATSDPTGSPTDTQYF. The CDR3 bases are TGTGCCACCAGTGATCCTACAGGGAGCCCGACAGATACGCAGTATTTT.

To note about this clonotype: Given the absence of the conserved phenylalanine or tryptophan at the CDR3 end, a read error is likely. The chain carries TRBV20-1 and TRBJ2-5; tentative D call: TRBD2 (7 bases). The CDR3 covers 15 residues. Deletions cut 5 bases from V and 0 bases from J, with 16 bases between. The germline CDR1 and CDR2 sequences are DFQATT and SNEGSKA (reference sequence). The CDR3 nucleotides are TGCAGTGCTCGTCTTGCGGGGGCGTACCAAGAGACCCAGTACTTA. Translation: CSARLAGAYQETQYL.

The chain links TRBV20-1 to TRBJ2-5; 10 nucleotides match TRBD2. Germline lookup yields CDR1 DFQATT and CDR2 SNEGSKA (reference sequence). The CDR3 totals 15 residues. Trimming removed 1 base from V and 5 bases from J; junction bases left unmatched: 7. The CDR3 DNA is TGCAGTGCTAGAGTAACAGCGGGGGGGCCCGAGACCCAGTACTTC. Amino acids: CSARVTAGGPETQYF.

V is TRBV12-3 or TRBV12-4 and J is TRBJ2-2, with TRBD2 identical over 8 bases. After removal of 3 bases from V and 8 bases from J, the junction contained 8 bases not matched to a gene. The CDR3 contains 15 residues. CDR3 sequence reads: CASSFAGAGGGELFF. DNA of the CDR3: TGTGCCAGCAGTTTTGCGGGGGCGGGAGGTGGGGAGCTGTTTTTT.

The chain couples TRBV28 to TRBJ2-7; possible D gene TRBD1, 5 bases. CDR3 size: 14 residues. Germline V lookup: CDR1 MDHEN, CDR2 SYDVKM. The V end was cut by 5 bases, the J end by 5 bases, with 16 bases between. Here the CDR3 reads CASSPLTDIDEQYV. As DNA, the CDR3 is TGTGCCAGCAGTCCACTCACGGACATCGACGAGCAGTACGTC.

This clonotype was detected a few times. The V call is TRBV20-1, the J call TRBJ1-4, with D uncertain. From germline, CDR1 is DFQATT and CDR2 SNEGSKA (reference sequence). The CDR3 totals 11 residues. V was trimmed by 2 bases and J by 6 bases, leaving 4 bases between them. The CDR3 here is CSARLYEKLFF. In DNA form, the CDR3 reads TGCAGTGCTAGATTGTATGAAAAACTGTTTTTT.

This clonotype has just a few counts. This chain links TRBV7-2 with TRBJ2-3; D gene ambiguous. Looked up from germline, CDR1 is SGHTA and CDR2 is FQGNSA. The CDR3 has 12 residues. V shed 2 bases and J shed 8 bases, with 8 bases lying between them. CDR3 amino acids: CASSLRFSTQYF. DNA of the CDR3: TGTGCCAGCAGCTTACGATTCAGTACGCAGTATTTT.

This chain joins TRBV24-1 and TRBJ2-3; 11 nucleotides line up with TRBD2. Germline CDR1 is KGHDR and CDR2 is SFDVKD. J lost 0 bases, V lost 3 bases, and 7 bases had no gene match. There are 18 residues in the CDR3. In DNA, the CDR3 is TGTGCCACCAGTGATAGGGCTAGCGGGGGGCTCAGCACAGATACGCAGTATTTT. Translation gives CATSDRASGGLSTDTQYF.

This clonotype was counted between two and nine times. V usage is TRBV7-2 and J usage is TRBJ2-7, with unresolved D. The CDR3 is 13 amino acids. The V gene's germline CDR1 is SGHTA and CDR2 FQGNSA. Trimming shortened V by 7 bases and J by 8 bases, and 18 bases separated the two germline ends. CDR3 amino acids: CASTSLGRLKQYF. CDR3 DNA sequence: TGTGCCAGCACCTCTCTAGGGCGGCTTAAGCAGTACTTC.

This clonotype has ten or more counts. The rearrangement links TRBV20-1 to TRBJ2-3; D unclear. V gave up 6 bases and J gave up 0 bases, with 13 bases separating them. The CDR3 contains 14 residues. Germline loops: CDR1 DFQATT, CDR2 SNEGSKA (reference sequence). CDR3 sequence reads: CSARTLGSTDTQYF. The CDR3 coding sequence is TGCAGTGCCCGGACCCTAGGTAGCACAGATACGCAGTATTTT.